The 7 T cell receptor beta chains presented below share a single source sample, sequenced in a study of T-cell reconstitution after alpha-beta-depleted transplantation in children (dated by TCRdb to 2016 to 2017). The library was obtained by PCR. The sequencing machine was an Illumina HiSeq 2500. TCR library preparation used molecular barcoding, with unique molecular identifiers applied to normalize quantification of the TCRbeta repertoire. TCRdb itself trimmed the public reads at Q25 with fastp, ran MiXCR and retained productive beta chains. A single entry per CDR3 protein holds the most common genes and DNA from its merged rows. The sample contains 200,000 to 250,000 distinct CDR3 sequences, roughly a tenth of them found a single time. The ten most abundant clones make up approximately 5.9% of the sample. The sample in question was PBMCs from the stem cell graft donor, obtained from the stem cell graft. The receptors were gathered from a human donor who donated a stem cell graft to a child with acute lymphoblastic leukemia.

V is TRBV5-1 and J is TRBJ1-1; unclear D gene. V was shortened by 5 bases and J by 0 bases, with 14 bases between the two germline ends. Germline CDR1 is SGHRS and CDR2 is YFSETQ. The CDR3 extends over 15 amino acids. As DNA, the CDR3 is TGCGCCAGCAGTCCAGTCAGGATTCTGAACACTGAAGCTTTCTTT. Protein sequence: CASSPVRILNTEAFF.

This clonotype appeared a few times. The chain employs TRBV20-1 and TRBJ1-1, with 11 bases that match TRBD1. The germline V gene encodes CDR1 DFQATT and CDR2 SNEGSKA (reference sequence). The CDR3 extends over 16 amino acids. With V trimmed by 2 bases and J by 5 bases, 10 bases remained unmatched. The CDR3 region is CSARPRTGGGFTEAFF. The CDR3 coding sequence is TGCAGTGCTAGACCTAGGACAGGGGGCGGCTTTACTGAAGCTTTCTTT.

This clonotype was seen a few times. The rearrangement uses TRBV7-6 and TRBJ1-4; the match to TRBD1 covers 9 bases. With 1 base clipped from V and 7 bases from J, the junction kept 4 bases outside the gene matches. This CDR3 is 15 amino acids long. The germline V gene has CDR1 SGHVS and CDR2 FNYEAQ. CDR3 residues: CASSLGTGVTEKLFF. The CDR3 coding sequence is TGTGCCAGCAGCTTAGGGACAGGGGTGACTGAAAAACTGTTTTTT.

Many counts were recorded for this clonotype. The V and J genes are TRBV12-3 or TRBV12-4 and TRBJ1-6, with D maybe TRBD1 (5 bases). The V end lost 2 bases, the J end lost 6 bases, and 11 bases lay between the germline ends. The CDR3 loop spans 15 amino acids. CDR3 protein: CASSLRGFGNSPLHF. CDR3 coding DNA: TGTGCCAGCAGTTTACGGGGCTTCGGTAATTCACCCCTCCACTTT.

The chain recombines TRBV29-1 with TRBJ2-1; D not resolved. CDR3 length equals 13 residues. Trimming cost V 5 bases and J 0 bases, with 8 bases left between them. Germline V gives CDR1 SQVTM, CDR2 ANQGSEA. The CDR3 DNA reads as TGCAGCGTTCAGCATAGCTCCTACAATGAGCAGTTCTTC. It is translated as CSVQHSSYNEQFF.

The chain is built from TRBV12-3 or TRBV12-4 and TRBJ1-5; 7 bases fit TRBD1. This CDR3 has 13 residues. The junction had 4 bases not matched to a gene; V was cut back by 5 bases and J by 6 bases. The CDR3 sequence is CASSPNRGQPQHF. The CDR3 nucleotides read TGTGCCAGCAGTCCCAACAGGGGTCAGCCCCAGCATTTT.

J is TRBJ2-4 and V is TRBV7-9; 8 bases agree with TRBD2. The V gene's germline CDR1 is SEHNR and CDR2 FQNEAQ (reference sequence). Losses at the gene ends were 4 bases for V and 1 base for J; bases not matched to a gene: 6. This CDR3 comprises 16 residues. CDR3: CASSSTGGPAKNIQYF. In DNA, the CDR3 is TGTGCCAGCAGCTCCACGGGGGGGCCGGCCAAAAACATTCAGTACTTC.